This T cell receptor beta chain was captured by sequencing in a study of regulatory T cells in long-lasting Graves disease. CDR1 and CDR2 from the germline V gene are MNHEY and SMNVEV (reference sequence). Germline trimming cut 7 bases from V and 9 bases from J; bases unmatched to any gene: 14. This CDR3 is 15 amino acids long. Researchers made TCR beta libraries by using iRepertoire HTBI primers and running Arm-PCR on CDR3 regions. TCRdb itself ran the multiplex PCR reads through MiXCR, one entry per CDR3 protein. The data contain a few hundred thousand distinct CDR3 sequences, roughly a fifth of them singletons. Time point denoted: newly diagnosed GD, antithyroid drugs for less than 3 months. PBMC RNA was the source of the TCR library. This clonotype was picked up many times.

This specimen was peripheral blood mononuclear cells (PBMCs), taken at new diagnosis, from a patient treated with antithyroid drugs. The source is a female donor with Graves disease. The chain carries TRBV27 and TRBJ2-1; TRBD1 matches 8 bases. For the CDR3, the DNA is TGTGCCAGCAAAGACCCAGGGGGCCCAGAAGGTGAGCAGTTCTTC. Encoded protein: CASKDPGGPEGEQFF.